This T cell receptor (beta chain) came from a study of T cell repertoires in cytomegalovirus infection. The study's findings and limits: People with CMV and the relevant HLA were identified by cumulative public TCR beta family frequency.

Comments on this clonotype: Its antigen is undetermined.

V was pared by 0 bases and J by 6 bases, with 12 bases between. The V gene's germline CDR1 is MGHRA and CDR2 YSYEKL. The CDR3 loop spans 15 amino acids. Each CDR3 protein gets one entry after TCRdb re-called the reads with MiXCR. The profile shows about 78,000 distinct CDR3 sequences, roughly 40% of them singletons. Source: CD8+ T cells from cultured PBMCs, taken from culture after CMV antigen stimulation. The V and J genes are TRBV4-1 and TRBJ2-1; no clear D gene. The receptor comes from a human donor in good health (CMV status not recorded). Some clones in this sample may be carry-over from other donors' samples. DNA of the CDR3: TGCGCCAGCAGCCAAGATATCCCGGATAGCAATGAGCAGTTCTTC. The encoded protein is CASSQDIPDSNEQFF.